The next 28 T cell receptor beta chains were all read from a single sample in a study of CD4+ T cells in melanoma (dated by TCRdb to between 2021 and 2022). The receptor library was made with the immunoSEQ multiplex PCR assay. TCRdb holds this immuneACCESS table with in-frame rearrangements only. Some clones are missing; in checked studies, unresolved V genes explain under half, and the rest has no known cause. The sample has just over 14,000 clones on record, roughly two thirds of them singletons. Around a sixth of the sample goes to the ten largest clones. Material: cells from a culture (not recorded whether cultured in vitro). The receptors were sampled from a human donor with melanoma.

As DNA, the CDR3 is TGTGCCAGCAGCCTCGGGACAGCTACTGAAGCTTTCTTT. Encoded protein: CASSLGTATEAFF. This chain links TRBV5-3 with TRBJ1-1; the match to TRBD1 covers 7 bases. TRBV5-3 has ORF status, its function being uncertain. The CDR3 is 13 amino acids. With 8 bases clipped from V and 5 bases from J, the junction kept 9 bases outside the gene matches.

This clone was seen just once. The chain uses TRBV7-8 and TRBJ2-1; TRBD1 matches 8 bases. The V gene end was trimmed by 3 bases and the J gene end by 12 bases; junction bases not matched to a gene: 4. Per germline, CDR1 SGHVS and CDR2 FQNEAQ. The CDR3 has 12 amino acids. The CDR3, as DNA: TGTGCCAGCAGCTTCAGGGGGCTGGGGCAGTTCTTC. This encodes CASSFRGLGQFF. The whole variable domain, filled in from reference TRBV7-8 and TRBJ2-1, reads GAGVSQSPRYKVAKRGQDVALRCDPISGHVSLFWYQQALGQGPEFLTYFQNEAQLDKSGLPSDRFFAERPEGSVSTLKIQRTQQEDSAVYLCASSFRGLGQFFGPGTRLTVL.

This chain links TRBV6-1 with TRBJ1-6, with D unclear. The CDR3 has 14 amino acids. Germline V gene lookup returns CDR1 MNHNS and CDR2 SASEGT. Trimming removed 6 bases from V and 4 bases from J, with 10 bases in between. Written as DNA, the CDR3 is TGTGCCAGCAGCGCCGGTCCTTATAATTCACCCCTCCACTTT. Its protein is CASSAGPYNSPLHF.

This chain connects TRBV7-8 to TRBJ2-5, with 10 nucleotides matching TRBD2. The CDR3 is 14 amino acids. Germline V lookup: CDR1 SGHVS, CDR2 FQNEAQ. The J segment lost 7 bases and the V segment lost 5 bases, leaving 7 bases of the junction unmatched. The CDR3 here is CASSLRASGGTQYF. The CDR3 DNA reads TGTGCCAGCAGCCTTCGGGCTAGCGGGGGGACCCAGTACTTC.

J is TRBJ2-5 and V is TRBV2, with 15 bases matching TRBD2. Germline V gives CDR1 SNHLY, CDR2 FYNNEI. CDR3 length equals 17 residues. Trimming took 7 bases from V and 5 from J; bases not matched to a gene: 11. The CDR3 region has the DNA TGTGCCAGCAAACCCGGGACTAGCGGGGGGCGGGAGGAGACCCAGTACTTC. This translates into CASKPGTSGGREETQYF.

CDR3 DNA: TGTGCCAGCAGCTTGATCCAGGGTAGATATGGCTACACCTTC. It specifies CASSLIQGRYGYTF. This chain links TRBV5-6 with TRBJ1-2, with D perhaps matching TRBD1 (5 bases). The V end was cut by 1 base, the J end by 5 bases, with 12 bases between. The CDR3 is made up of 14 amino acids. Germline CDR1 reads SGHDT; CDR2 reads YYEEEE.

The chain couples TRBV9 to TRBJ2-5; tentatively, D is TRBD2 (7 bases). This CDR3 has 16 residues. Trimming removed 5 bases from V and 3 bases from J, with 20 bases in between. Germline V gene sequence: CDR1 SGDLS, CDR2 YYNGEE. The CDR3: CASSEGGTLYKETQYF. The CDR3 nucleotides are TGTGCCAGCAGTGAGGGGGGGACTCTATATAAAGAGACCCAGTACTTC.

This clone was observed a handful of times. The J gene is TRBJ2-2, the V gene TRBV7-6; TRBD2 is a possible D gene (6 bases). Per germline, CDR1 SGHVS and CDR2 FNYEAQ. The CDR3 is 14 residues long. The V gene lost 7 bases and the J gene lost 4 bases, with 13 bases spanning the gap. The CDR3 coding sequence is TGTGCCAGCATCCCCGGGAGCCTCACCGGGGAGCTGTTTTTT. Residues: CASIPGSLTGELFF.

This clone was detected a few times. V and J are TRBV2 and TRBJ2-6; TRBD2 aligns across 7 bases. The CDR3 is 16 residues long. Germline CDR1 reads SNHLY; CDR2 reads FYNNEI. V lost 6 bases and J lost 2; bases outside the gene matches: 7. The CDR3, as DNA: TGTGCCAGCAGGGGAGGGGTAGGGGCTGGGGCCAACGTCCTGACTTTC. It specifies CASRGGVGAGANVLTF.

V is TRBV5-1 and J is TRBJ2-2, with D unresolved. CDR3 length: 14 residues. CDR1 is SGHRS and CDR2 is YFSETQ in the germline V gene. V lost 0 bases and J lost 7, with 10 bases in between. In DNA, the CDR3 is TGCGCCAGCAGCTTGGTCAGTGCGGTCGGGGAGCTGTTTTTT. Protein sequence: CASSLVSAVGELFF.

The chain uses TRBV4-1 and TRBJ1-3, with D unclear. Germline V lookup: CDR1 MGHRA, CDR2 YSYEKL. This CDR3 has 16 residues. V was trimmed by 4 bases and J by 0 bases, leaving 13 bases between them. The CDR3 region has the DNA TGCGCCAGCAGCCTCCTACCGCGAAACTCTGGAAACACCATATATTTT. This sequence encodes CASSLLPRNSGNTIYF.

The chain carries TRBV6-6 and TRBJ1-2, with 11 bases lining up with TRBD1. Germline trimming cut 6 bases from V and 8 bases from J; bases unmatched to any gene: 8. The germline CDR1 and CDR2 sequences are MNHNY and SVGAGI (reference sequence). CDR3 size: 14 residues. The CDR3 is CASRDRDRGLGYTF. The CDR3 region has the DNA TGTGCCAGCAGAGACCGGGACAGGGGGTTGGGCTACACCTTC.

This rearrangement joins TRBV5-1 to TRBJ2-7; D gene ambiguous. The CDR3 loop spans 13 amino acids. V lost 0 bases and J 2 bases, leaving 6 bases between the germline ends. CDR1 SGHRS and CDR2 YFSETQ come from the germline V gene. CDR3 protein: CASSLGSPYEQYF. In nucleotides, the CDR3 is TGCGCCAGCAGCTTGGGAAGCCCCTACGAGCAGTACTTC.

DNA for the CDR3: TGTGCCAGCAGTTACGCCCTCGGGACAGGGTCTGGCTACACCTTC. This sequence encodes CASSYALGTGSGYTF. The V call is TRBV6-5, the J call TRBJ1-2; 9 positions agree with TRBD1. The J segment lost 7 bases and the V segment lost 2 bases, leaving 8 bases of the junction unmatched. The CDR3 is made up of 15 amino acids. The V gene's germline CDR1 is MNHEY and CDR2 SVGAGI.

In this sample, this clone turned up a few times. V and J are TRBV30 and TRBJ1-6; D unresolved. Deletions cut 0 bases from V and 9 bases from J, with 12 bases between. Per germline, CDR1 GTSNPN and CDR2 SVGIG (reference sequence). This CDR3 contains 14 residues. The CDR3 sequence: CAWSVRGGGSPLHF. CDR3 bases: TGTGCCTGGAGTGTACGTGGTGGTGGTTCACCCCTCCACTTT.

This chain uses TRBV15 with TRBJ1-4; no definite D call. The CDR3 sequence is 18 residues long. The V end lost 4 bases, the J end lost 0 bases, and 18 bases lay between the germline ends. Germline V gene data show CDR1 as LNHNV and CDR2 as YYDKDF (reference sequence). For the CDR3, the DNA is TGTGCCACCAGCAAGGACGGCTGGAGTGGAGCAACTAATGAAAAACTGTTTTTT. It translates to CATSKDGWSGATNEKLFF.

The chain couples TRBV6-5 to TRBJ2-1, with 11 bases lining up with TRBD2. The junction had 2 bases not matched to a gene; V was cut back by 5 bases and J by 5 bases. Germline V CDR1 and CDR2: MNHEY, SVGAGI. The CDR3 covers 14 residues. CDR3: CASSRLAGNNEQFF. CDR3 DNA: TGTGCCAGCAGTAGACTAGCGGGGAACAATGAGCAGTTCTTC.

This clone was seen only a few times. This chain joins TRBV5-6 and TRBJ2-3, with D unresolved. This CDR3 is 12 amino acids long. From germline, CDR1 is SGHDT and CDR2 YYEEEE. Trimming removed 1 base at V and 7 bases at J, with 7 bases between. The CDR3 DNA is TGTGCCAGCAGCTTGTCTGTGTATACGCAGTATTTT. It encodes CASSLSVYTQYF.

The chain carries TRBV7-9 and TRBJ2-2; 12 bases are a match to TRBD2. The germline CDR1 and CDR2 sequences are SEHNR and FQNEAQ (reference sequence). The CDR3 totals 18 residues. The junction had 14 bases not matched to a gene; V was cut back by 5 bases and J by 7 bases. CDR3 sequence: CASSKRTSGASMGGELFF. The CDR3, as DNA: TGTGCCAGCAGCAAGAGGACTAGCGGGGCATCTATGGGCGGGGAGCTGTTTTTT.

The CDR3 reads CASSLAKTGGAYTGELFF. The CDR3 DNA reads TGCGCCAGCAGCTTGGCCAAGACAGGGGGCGCTTACACCGGGGAGCTGTTTTTT. The chain joins TRBV5-1 to TRBJ2-2, with 10 positions matching TRBD1. The CDR3 spans 18 residues. Germline lookup yields CDR1 SGHRS and CDR2 YFSETQ. Germline trimming cut 0 bases from V and 3 bases from J; bases unmatched to any gene: 8.

CDR3 nucleotides: TGTGCCAGCAGCTTATCGATGCCAGCTCATGGGGATACGCAGTATTTT. This codes for CASSLSMPAHGDTQYF. The chain recombines TRBV7-6 with TRBJ2-3, with D unresolved. This CDR3 region has 16 residues. CDR1 and CDR2 (germline): SGHVS, FNYEAQ. Trimming cost V 2 bases and J 6 bases, with 18 bases left between them.

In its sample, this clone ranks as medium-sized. This chain's CDR3 is CASSSRRVGNEKLFF. In DNA, the CDR3 is TGTGCCAGCAGTTCCCGACGAGTAGGGAATGAAAAACTGTTTTTT. The chain has TRBV27 and TRBJ1-4; D not resolved. The CDR3 loop spans 15 amino acids. Per the germline V gene, CDR1 is MNHEY and CDR2 is SMNVEV (reference sequence). The ends were cut back, 4 bases at V and 5 bases at J, with 14 bases in the middle.

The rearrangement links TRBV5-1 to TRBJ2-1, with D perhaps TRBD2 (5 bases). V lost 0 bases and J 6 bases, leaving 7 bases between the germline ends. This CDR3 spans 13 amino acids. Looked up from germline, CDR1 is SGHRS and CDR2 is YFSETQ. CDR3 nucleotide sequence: TGCGCCAGCAGCTTGGGACTAAGCAATGAGCAGTTCTTC. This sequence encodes CASSLGLSNEQFF.

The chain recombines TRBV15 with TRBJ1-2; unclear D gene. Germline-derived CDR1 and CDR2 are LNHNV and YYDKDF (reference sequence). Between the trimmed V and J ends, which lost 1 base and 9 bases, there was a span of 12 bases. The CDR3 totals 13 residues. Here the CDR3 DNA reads TGTGCCACCAGCAGAGGGGCAGAAGAGCGCTACACCTTC. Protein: CATSRGAEERYTF.

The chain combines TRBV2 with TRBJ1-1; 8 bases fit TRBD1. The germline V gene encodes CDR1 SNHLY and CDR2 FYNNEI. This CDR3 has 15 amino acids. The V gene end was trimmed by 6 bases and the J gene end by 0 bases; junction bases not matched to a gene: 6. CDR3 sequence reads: CASRTQGVMNTEAFF. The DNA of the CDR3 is TGTGCCAGCAGGACACAGGGGGTTATGAACACTGAAGCTTTCTTT.

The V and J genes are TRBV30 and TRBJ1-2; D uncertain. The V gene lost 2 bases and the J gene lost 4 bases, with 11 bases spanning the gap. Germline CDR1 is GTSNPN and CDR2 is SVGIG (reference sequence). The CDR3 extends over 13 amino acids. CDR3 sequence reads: CAWSRRATYGYTF. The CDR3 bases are TGTGCCTGGAGTCGCAGAGCTACCTATGGCTACACCTTC.

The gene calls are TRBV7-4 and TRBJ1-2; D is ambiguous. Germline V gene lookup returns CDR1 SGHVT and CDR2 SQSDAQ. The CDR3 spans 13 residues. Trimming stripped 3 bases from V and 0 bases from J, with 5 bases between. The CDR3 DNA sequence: TGTGCCAGCAGCTTTTTGGCTAACTATGGCTACACCTTC. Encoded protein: CASSFLANYGYTF.

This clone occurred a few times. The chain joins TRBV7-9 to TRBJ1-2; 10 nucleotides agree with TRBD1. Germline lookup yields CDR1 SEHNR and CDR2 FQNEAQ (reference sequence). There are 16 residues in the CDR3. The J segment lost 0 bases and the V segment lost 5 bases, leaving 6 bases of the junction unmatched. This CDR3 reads CASSQETGGSNYGYTF. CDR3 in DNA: TGTGCCAGCAGCCAAGAGACAGGGGGCTCTAACTATGGCTACACCTTC.